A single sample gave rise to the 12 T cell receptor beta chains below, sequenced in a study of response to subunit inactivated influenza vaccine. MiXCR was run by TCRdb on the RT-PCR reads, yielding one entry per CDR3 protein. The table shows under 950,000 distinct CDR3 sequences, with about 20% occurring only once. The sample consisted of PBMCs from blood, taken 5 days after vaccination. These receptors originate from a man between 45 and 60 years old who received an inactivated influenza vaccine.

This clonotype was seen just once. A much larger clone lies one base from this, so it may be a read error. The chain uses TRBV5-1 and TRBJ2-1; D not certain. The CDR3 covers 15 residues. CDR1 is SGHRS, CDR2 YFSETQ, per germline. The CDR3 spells CASSNARSSYNEQLF. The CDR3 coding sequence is TGCGCCAGCAGTAACGCAAGGAGCTCCTACAATGAGCAGCTCTTC. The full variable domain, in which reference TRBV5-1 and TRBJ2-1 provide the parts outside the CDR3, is KAGVTQTPRYLIKTRGQQVTLSCSPISGHRSVSWYQQTPGQGLQFLFEYFSETQRNKGNFPGRFSGRQFSNSRSEMNVSTLELGDSALYLCASSNARSSYNEQLFGPGTRLTVL.

The CDR3 region has the DNA TGTGCCAGCAGTTTGGCCAGGGGGTTGACAGATACGCAGTATTTT. This gives the protein CASSLARGLTDTQYF. The rearrangement uses TRBV12-3 or TRBV12-4 and TRBJ2-3, with TRBD1 matching over 7 bases. This CDR3 region has 15 residues. V lost 3 bases to trimming and J lost 3 bases; unmatched junction nucleotides: 6.

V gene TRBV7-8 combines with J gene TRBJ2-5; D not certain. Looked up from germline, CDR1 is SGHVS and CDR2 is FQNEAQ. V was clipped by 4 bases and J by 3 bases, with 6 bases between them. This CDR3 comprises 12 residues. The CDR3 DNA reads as TGTGCCAGCAGCTCTTACGAAGAGACCCAGTACTTC. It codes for CASSSYEETQYF.

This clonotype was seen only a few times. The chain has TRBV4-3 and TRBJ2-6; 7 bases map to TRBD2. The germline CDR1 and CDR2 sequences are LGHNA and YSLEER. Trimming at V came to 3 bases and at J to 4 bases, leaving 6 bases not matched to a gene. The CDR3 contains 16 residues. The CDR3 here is CASSQGVGRGANVLTF. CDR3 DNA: TGCGCCAGCAGCCAGGGGGTCGGGAGGGGGGCCAACGTCCTGACTTTC.

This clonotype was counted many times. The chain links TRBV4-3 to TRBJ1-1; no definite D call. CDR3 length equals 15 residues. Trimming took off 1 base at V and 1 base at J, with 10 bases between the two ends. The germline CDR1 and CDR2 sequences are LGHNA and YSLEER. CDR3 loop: CASSQAVTGNTEAFF. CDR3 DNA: TGCGCCAGCAGCCAAGCTGTGACCGGGAACACTGAAGCTTTCTTT.

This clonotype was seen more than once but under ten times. This CDR3 reads CSATTSGTGDTQYF. CDR3 DNA sequence: TGCAGTGCTACGACTAGCGGAACAGGGGATACGCAGTATTTT. The rearrangement joins TRBV20-1 to TRBJ2-3, with 9 bases lining up with TRBD2. CDR1 is DFQATT, CDR2 SNEGSKA, per germline (reference sequence). The CDR3 extends over 14 amino acids. V shed 4 bases and J 6 bases; nucleotides not matched to a gene: 8.

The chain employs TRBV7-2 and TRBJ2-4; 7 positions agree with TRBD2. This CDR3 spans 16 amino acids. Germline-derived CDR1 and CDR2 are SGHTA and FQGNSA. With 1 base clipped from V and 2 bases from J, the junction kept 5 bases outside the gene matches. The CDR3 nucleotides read TGTGCCAGCAGCTTAGGCGGGAGTGGGCCCAAAAACATTCAGTACTTC. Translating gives CASSLGGSGPKNIQYF.

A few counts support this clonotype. The CDR3 region is CASSFIAAYNEQFF. CDR3 bases: TGTGCCAGCAGTTTCATAGCGGCCTACAATGAGCAGTTCTTC. This chain connects TRBV27 to TRBJ2-1; tentatively, D is TRBD2 (6 bases). CDR1 is MNHEY, CDR2 SMNVEV, per germline (reference sequence). V was clipped by 3 bases and J by 2 bases, with 8 bases between them. The CDR3 length is 14 residues.

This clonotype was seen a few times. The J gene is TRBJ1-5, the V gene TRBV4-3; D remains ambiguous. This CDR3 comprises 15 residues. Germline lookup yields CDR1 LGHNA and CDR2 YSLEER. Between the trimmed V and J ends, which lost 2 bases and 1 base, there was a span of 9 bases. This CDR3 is CASSQFLQSNQPQHF. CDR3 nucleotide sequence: TGCGCCAGCAGCCAATTCCTTCAAAGCAATCAGCCCCAGCATTTT.

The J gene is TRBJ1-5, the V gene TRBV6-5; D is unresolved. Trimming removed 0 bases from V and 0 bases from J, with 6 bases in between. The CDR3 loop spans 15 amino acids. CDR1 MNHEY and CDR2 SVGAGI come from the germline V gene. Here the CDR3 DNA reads TGTGCCAGCAGTTACTCCCTCAGTAGCAATCAGCCCCAGCATTTT. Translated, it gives CASSYSLSSNQPQHF.

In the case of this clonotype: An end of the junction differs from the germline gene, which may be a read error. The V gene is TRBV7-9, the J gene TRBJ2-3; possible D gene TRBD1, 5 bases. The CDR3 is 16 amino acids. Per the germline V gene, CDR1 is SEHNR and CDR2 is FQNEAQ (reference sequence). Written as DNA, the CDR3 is TGTGCCATCAGCCCCCAGAGTGGGGCGGTTACAGATACGCAGTATTTT. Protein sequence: CAISPQSGAVTDTQYF.

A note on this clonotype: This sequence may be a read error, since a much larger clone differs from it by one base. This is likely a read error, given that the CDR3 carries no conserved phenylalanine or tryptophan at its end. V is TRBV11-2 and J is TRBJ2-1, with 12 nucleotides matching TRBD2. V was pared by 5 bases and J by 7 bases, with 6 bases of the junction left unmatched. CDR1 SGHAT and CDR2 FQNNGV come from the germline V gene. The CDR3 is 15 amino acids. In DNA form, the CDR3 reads TGTGCCAGCAGCATGACTAGCGGGAGAGGAAATGAGCAGTTCTTG. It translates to CASSMTSGRGNEQFL.